The table lists the clone carrying this T cell receptor beta chain with a few counts. Some clones are missing from TCRdb's copy, which holds only in-frame ones; the method was immunoSEQ multiplex PCR. The profile shows about 280,000 clones, approximately 84% of them singletons. The sample comes from a study of blood T cell repertoires in COVID-19. The trim removed 5 bases at V and 3 bases at J, leaving 4 bases unmatched. Germline V gene data show CDR1 as SGHTA and CDR2 as FQGNSA. This CDR3 is built from 14 residues. The rearrangement uses TRBV7-2 and TRBJ1-3; 7 bases are a match to TRBD1. Sequencing was carried out using peripheral blood. This TCR was sampled from a woman in her twenties or thirties who had recovered from COVID-19. The CDR3 loop is CASSPTGSGNTIYF. Here the CDR3 DNA reads TGTGCCAGCAGCCCGACAGGGAGTGGAAACACCATATATTTT.